These 17 T cell receptor beta chains came from one sample sequenced in a study of post-analysis software for immune sequencing data. Findings and limits, study-wide: Compared with controls, patients had more of roughly five TRBV segments, including TRBV5-6, TRBV5-1 and TRBV20-1.

These receptors lack a known antigen. The TCR beta cDNA libraries contained unique molecular identifiers. TCRdb fed the PCR reads into MiXCR, producing one record per CDR3 protein. The sample contains 700,000 to 800,000 distinct CDR3 sequences, about 32% of which appear only once. What was sequenced was blood. Source of these receptors: a girl under 18 with multiple sclerosis.

The chain is built from TRBV5-5 and TRBJ1-5, with D hard to call. CDR1 and CDR2 (germline): SGHKS, YYEKEE (reference sequence). V dropped 0 bases and J dropped 4 bases, with 14 bases sitting between them. CDR3 length equals 16 residues. Written as DNA, the CDR3 is TGTGCCAGCAGCTTGGCGCCGGAGGCCACAAATCAGCCCCAGCATTTT. Translated: CASSLAPEATNQPQHF.

The table lists this clonotype with a few counts. The gene calls are TRBV6-5 and TRBJ2-1; weak D call: TRBD2 (6 bases). Germline V CDR1 and CDR2: MNHEY, SVGAGI. V lost 0 bases, J lost 5 bases, and 14 bases lay in between. This CDR3 is 16 amino acids long. Written as DNA, the CDR3 is TGTGCCAGCAGTTACTCGATAATACGGAGGGACAATGAGCAGTTCTTC. The encoded protein is CASSYSIIRRDNEQFF.

About this clonotype itself: A read error may explain this, as a much larger clone is one base away. The chain carries TRBV6-5 and TRBJ2-7; the D is unclear. CDR1 and CDR2 from the germline V gene are MNHEY and SVGAGI. This CDR3 is built from 13 residues. Trimming removed 11 bases at V and 6 bases at J, with 20 bases between. The CDR3 bases are TGTGCCTCGATGGGCGGAGTTTTTGGCGAGCAGTACTTC. This gives the protein CASMGGVFGEQYF.

V gene TRBV10-2 combines with J gene TRBJ2-5; D is perhaps TRBD1 or TRBD2 (6 bases each). The CDR3 length is 17 residues. Germline-derived CDR1 and CDR2 are WSHSY and SAAADI. The ends were cut back, 6 bases at V and 5 bases at J, with 25 bases in the middle. CDR3: CASSQRRGANPGETQYF. The CDR3 region has the DNA TGCGCCAGCAGCCAAAGGAGGGGGGCCAACCCCGGCGAGACCCAGTACTTC.

This clonotype appeared a few times. A junction boundary mismatches the germline segment, possibly from a read error. This sequence joins TRBV7-2 and TRBJ2-6; 11 bases map to TRBD2. This CDR3 contains 17 residues. Germline CDR1 SGHTA, CDR2 FQGNSA. The CDR3 DNA is TGTGCCAGCAGCGTAGCGGGAGGGTTTGCTGGGGCCAACGTCCTGACTTTC. Residues: CASSVAGGFAGANVLTF.

This clonotype showed up just once. This may stem from a read error, because a much larger clone lies one nucleotide away. This chain links TRBV4-3 with TRBJ2-7; D perhaps matches TRBD2 (6 bases). The CDR3 covers 16 residues. The germline gives CDR1 LGHNA, CDR2 YSLEER. V was trimmed by 0 bases and J by 12 bases, leaving 24 bases between them. CDR3 coding DNA: TGCGCCAGCAGCCAAGAAGTTCAAGCCTCGGGGGAGACCCTGTACTTC. Its translation: CASSQEVQASGETLYF.

This clonotype showed up just a few times. This chain connects TRBV5-5 to TRBJ1-5; no definite D call. The CDR3 is made up of 13 amino acids. Germline CDR1 and CDR2: SGHKS and YYEKEE (reference sequence). The V gene lost 4 bases and the J gene lost 5 bases, with 10 bases spanning the gap. CDR3 coding DNA: TGTGCCAGCAGCCCGAGAGATTATCAGCCCCAGCATTTT. It translates to CASSPRDYQPQHF.

The V gene is TRBV20-1, the J gene TRBJ1-5, with 7 nucleotides matching TRBD1. The CDR3 length is 14 residues. J lost 6 bases, V lost 6 bases, and 11 bases had no gene match. Germline V gene sequence: CDR1 DFQATT, CDR2 SNEGSKA (reference sequence). The DNA of the CDR3 is TGCAGTGCCCCGGGACAGAGGACAGCTCAGCCCCAGCATTTT. Protein product: CSAPGQRTAQPQHF.

The J gene is TRBJ2-7, the V gene TRBV7-9; a weak D match, TRBD1 (5 bases). The V and J ends lost 0 bases and 4 bases respectively, with 16 bases between them. The CDR3 contains 16 residues. The germline CDR1 and CDR2 sequences are SEHNR and FQNEAQ (reference sequence). This CDR3 is CASSLADQGDVYEQYF. The CDR3 nucleotides are TGTGCCAGCAGCTTAGCAGATCAAGGGGATGTTTACGAGCAGTACTTC.

The chain is built from TRBV7-2 and TRBJ2-1, with TRBD2 identical over 11 bases. Germline V lookup: CDR1 SGHTA, CDR2 FQGNSA. CDR3 size: 15 residues. After removal of 5 bases from V and 8 bases from J, the junction contained 8 bases not matched to a gene. The CDR3 DNA is TGTGCCAGCAGCCTTAGCGGGAGGGCCATCGATGAGCAGTTCTTC. Protein: CASSLSGRAIDEQFF. The whole variable domain, filled in from reference TRBV7-2 and TRBJ2-1, reads GAGVSQSPSNKVTEKGKDVELRCDPISGHTALYWYRQSLGQGLEFLIYFQGNSAPDKSGLPSDRFSAERTGGSVSTLTIQRTQQEDSAVYLCASSLSGRAIDEQFFGPGTRLTVL.

V is TRBV2 and J is TRBJ1-4; D is uncertain. This CDR3 region has 13 residues. Germline V CDR1 and CDR2: SNHLY, FYNNEI. Trimming removed 2 bases from V and 8 bases from J, with 9 bases in between. CDR3 coding DNA: TGTGCCAGCAGTGAACAGTTTTGGGAAAAACTGTTTTTT. Amino acids: CASSEQFWEKLFF.

This clonotype has a count of ten or more. The rearrangement links TRBV4-2 to TRBJ2-3; 7 nucleotides agree with TRBD1. With V trimmed by 2 bases and J by 9 bases, 5 bases remained unmatched. Germline V gene lookup returns CDR1 LGHNA and CDR2 YNFKEQ. CDR3 length: 13 residues. The CDR3 sequence is CASSQTDRETQYF. The CDR3 DNA reads TGTGCCAGCAGCCAAACAGACAGGGAGACGCAGTATTTT.

The chain couples TRBV20-1 to TRBJ1-5; D may be TRBD1 (5 bases). CDR1 and CDR2 from the germline V gene are DFQATT and SNEGSKA (reference sequence). V lost 2 bases and J 1 base, leaving 12 bases between the germline ends. This CDR3 is built from 15 residues. Here the CDR3 reads CSARSIRASNQPQHF. DNA for the CDR3: TGCAGTGCTAGATCGATCAGGGCCAGCAATCAGCCCCAGCATTTT.

The chain links TRBV12-3 or TRBV12-4 to TRBJ2-3, with TRBD2 as a possible D gene (5 bases). The V end lost 6 bases, the J end lost 6 bases, and 10 bases lay between the germline ends. CDR3 length: 12 amino acids. CDR3 sequence: CASSPWRDTQYF. The CDR3 DNA reads as TGTGCCAGCAGCCCTTGGAGGGATACGCAGTATTTT.

The V call is TRBV9, the J call TRBJ2-4; D is perhaps TRBD1 (6 bases). Trimming cost V 3 bases and J 5 bases, with 15 bases left between them. The length of the CDR3 is 15 residues. CDR1 SGDLS and CDR2 YYNGEE come from the germline V gene. Here the CDR3 DNA reads TGTGCCAGCAGCGCCACACAGGGTGGAGAAAACATTCAGTACTTC. Translation: CASSATQGGENIQYF.

V gene TRBV5-1 combines with J gene TRBJ2-1; tentatively, D is TRBD1 (6 bases). V lost 4 bases, J lost 4 bases, and 21 bases lay in between. The CDR3 loop spans 17 amino acids. Germline CDR1 SGHRS, CDR2 YFSETQ. CDR3 loop: CASSPTGDTRRYNEQFF. The CDR3 DNA follows: TGCGCCAGCAGCCCGACCGGGGACACCCGAAGATACAATGAGCAGTTCTTC.

The table lists this clonotype with many counts. The chain employs TRBV29-1 and TRBJ2-1; D might be TRBD1 (5 bases). The V and J ends lost 2 bases and 4 bases respectively, with 15 bases between them. CDR3 length: 15 amino acids. Germline V CDR1 and CDR2: SQVTM, ANQGSEA. The CDR3 coding sequence is TGCAGCGTTGAAAGGTGGGCAGGGATATACAATGAGCAGTTCTTC. Its translation: CSVERWAGIYNEQFF.